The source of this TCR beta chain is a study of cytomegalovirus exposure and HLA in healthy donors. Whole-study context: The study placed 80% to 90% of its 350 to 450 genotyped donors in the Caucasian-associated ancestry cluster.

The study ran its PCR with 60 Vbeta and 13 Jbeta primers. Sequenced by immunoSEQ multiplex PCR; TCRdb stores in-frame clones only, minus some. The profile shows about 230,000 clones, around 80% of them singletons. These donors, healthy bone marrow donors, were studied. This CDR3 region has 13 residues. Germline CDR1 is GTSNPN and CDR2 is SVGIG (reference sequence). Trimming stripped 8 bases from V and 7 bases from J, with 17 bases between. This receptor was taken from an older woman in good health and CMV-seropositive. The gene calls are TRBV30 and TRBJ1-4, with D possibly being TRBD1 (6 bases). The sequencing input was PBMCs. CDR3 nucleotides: TGTGCCGGAAGGACGGGAGGGGGTGAAAAACTGTTTTTT. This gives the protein CAGRTGGGEKLFF. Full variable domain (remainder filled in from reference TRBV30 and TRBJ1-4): SQTIHQWPATLVQPVGSPLSLECTVEGTSNPNLYWYRQAAGRGLQLLFYSVGIGQISSEVPQNLSASRPQDRQFILSSKKLLLSDSGFYLCAGRTGGGEKLFFGSGTQLSVL.